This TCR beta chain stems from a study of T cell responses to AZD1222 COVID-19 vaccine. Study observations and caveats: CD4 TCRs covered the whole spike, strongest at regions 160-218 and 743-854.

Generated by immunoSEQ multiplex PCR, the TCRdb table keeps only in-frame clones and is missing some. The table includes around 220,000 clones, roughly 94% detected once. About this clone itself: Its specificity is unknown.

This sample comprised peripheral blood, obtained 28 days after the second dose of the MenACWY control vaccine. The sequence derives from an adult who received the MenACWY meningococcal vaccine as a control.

The CDR3 loop is CASSLLATGGREKLFF. Here the CDR3 DNA reads TGTGCCAGCAGTTTACTGGCGACAGGGGGGAGAGAAAAACTGTTTTTT. This chain uses TRBV28 with TRBJ1-4; TRBD1 agrees at 9 bases. The trim removed 2 bases at V and 8 bases at J, leaving 9 bases unmatched. The CDR3 covers 16 residues. Germline values: CDR1 MDHEN, CDR2 SYDVKM.